Listed here is a single T cell receptor (beta chain). Which antigen it targets is not known. The junction and the germline gene differ at one end; a read error may be behind it. Different DNA sequences within this sample yield the same CDR3. No treatment had been received by any patient before thyroid surgery. Using T-cell receptor beta sequencing, the researchers looked back retrospectively at clinical samples from patients, gathered between the early 2010s and the late 2010s. Library preparation used PCR. Sequencing was carried out with an Illumina HiSeq 4000. High-throughput sequencing was used to profile the TCR beta-chain CDR3 region of each patient. In the original analysis: A classifier to discriminate distant-metastatic papillary thyroid cancer patients was built from CDR3 differences across clinicopathological groups. The Shannon index was used to assess repertoire diversity, and the Morisita-Horn index was used to assess tumor-blood repertoire similarity. TCRdb cleaned the public reads at Q25 with fastp, built clones with MiXCR and kept in-frame beta chains. The V and J calls, along with clone size, are taken from TCRdb and not from the paper's own processing. In this sample the table shows 50,000 to 65,000 clones, roughly 4.1% of which occur a single time. The ten largest clones add up to under 25% of the sample.

The data derive from a study of metastatic and nonmetastatic thyroid tumors (dated by TCRdb to 2018 to 2020). About the study as a whole: The researchers compared repertoires between peripheral blood samples and tumor or nodule tissue samples from patients with malignant or benign thyroid disease. Summary of the overall study and its limitations: In both blood and tumor samples, TCR beta diversity was reported to be significantly higher in malignant tumors than in benign nodules.

CDR1 and CDR2 (SNHLY, FYNNEI) derive from the germline V gene. The CDR3 runs 16 amino acids, cysteine and phenylalanine included. The DNA shown is the 48-base CDR3, in frame from base 1. This chain joins TRBV2 to TRBJ2-3; no D gene call is confident. The source material was blood. This receptor was obtained from a female donor with papillary thyroid cancer or a benign thyroid nodule (not recorded which). Some clones in this sample may be carry-over from other donors' samples. The CDR3 here reads CASSEAGCVSTDTQYF. The bases are TGTGCCAGCAGTGAAGCGGGCTGCGTGAGCACAGATACCCAGTATTTT.